This T cell receptor (beta chain) was found in a study of blood T cell repertoires in COVID-19. Trimming removed 4 bases from V and 5 bases from J; junction bases left unmatched: 10. The CDR3 has 15 amino acids. CDR1 is SGHKS, CDR2 YYEKEE, per germline (reference sequence). Using immunoSEQ multiplex PCR, the repertoire was profiled, and TCRdb retains in-frame clones only, with some absent. The table shows some 160,000 clones, with roughly 80% occurring only once. This receptor was obtained from a man in his fifties or sixties with active or convalescent COVID-19. This chain links TRBV5-5 with TRBJ1-1; 8 nucleotides line up with TRBD1. The sample taken for sequencing was peripheral blood. CDR3 sequence (DNA): TGTGCCAGCAGCCTCCCCGGACAGGGAGCAACTGAAGCTTTCTTT. It translates to CASSLPGQGATEAFF.